This is a list of T cell receptor beta chains from one sample in a study of CD8 T cells in ankylosing spondylitis. TCRdb re-called the 5' RACE reads through MiXCR, storing one row per CDR3 protein. The sample comprises about 300,000 distinct CDR3 sequences, roughly 10% of which are singletons, and about 10% rests with the top ten. Input material: blood, either unsorted or a sorted T cell fraction (not recorded which). The receptors were sampled from a female donor with ankylosing spondylitis or in good health (not recorded which). CDR3s include the opening cysteine and the closing phenylalanine or tryptophan. The D gene is left open where the match is weak. Size tells how often a clone was seen (once, few, many) or the class of an expanded clone, and some rows leave it out.

len: 14
d_gene: NA
abundance: many
j_gene: TRBJ2-7
v_gene: TRBV19
CDR3nt: TGTGCCAGTAGACCCGCAGGGTCATCCTACGAGCAGTACTTC
CDR3aa: CASRPAGSSYEQYF

len: 11
d_gene: NA
abundance: many
j_gene: TRBJ1-1
v_gene: TRBV20-1
CDR3nt: TGCAGTGCCCAGAGACACCTTGAAGCTTTCTTT
CDR3aa: CSAQRHLEAFF

len: 14
d_gene: NA
abundance: few
j_gene: TRBJ2-3
v_gene: TRBV28
CDR3nt: TGTGCCAGCAGCCTCCTTGGGGAGTCGGAGACGCAGTATTTT
CDR3aa: CASSLLGESETQYF

len: 14
d_gene: NA
abundance: few
j_gene: TRBJ2-7
v_gene: TRBV5-1
CDR3nt: TGCGCCAGCAGCTTGGCGGGTCGGGGCGAAGAGCAGTACTTC
CDR3aa: CASSLAGRGEEQYF

len: 18
d_gene: TRBD2
abundance: NA
j_gene: TRBJ2-7
v_gene: TRBV11-2
CDR3nt: TGTGCCAGCAGTAGAAGGCTGTTGGGCGGGAGGAGCTCCTACGAGCAGTACTTC
CDR3aa: CASSRRLLGGRSSYEQYF

len: 16
d_gene: TRBD2
abundance: many
j_gene: TRBJ2-3
v_gene: TRBV20-1
CDR3nt: TGCAGTGCTAGGGCCCCTAGCGGGAAGAACTCAGATACGCAGTATTTT
CDR3aa: CSARAPSGKNSDTQYF

len: 15
d_gene: TRBD1
abundance: many
j_gene: TRBJ2-7
v_gene: TRBV9
CDR3nt: TGTGCCAGCAGCCTAGAAGGGGACAGGGTCTACGAGCAGTACTTC
CDR3aa: CASSLEGDRVYEQYF

len: 15
d_gene: TRBD2
abundance: many
j_gene: TRBJ2-7
v_gene: TRBV12-3/TRBV12-4
CDR3nt: TGTGCCAGCAGTTTAGGGCTAGCGGCTTCCTACGAGCAGTACTTC
CDR3aa: CASSLGLAASYEQYF

len: 13
d_gene: NA
abundance: many
j_gene: TRBJ1-6
v_gene: TRBV10-3
CDR3nt: TGTGCCATCCGTCAGGAGGGAGATTCACCCCTCCACTTT
CDR3aa: CAIRQEGDSPLHF

len: 15
d_gene: TRBD2
abundance: many
j_gene: TRBJ2-2
v_gene: TRBV20-1
CDR3nt: TGCAGCGCAGAGAAGGCTAGCGGGAGTTCCGGGGAGCTGTTTTTT
CDR3aa: CSAEKASGSSGELFF

len: 13
d_gene: NA
abundance: few
j_gene: TRBJ2-5
v_gene: TRBV27
CDR3nt: TGTGCCAGCCGCCAAGGCGGTTCCAAGAGACGCTACTTC
CDR3aa: CASRQGGSKRRYF

len: 14
d_gene: NA
abundance: few
j_gene: TRBJ2-3
v_gene: TRBV20-1
CDR3nt: TGCAGTGCTAGAGCGGTCGGGTTCACAGATACGCAGTATTTT
CDR3aa: CSARAVGFTDTQYF

len: 13
d_gene: NA
abundance: many
j_gene: TRBJ1-1
v_gene: TRBV10-3
CDR3nt: TGTGCCATCAAAACCTCACAGGGCACTGAAGCTTTCTTT
CDR3aa: CAIKTSQGTEAFF

len: 16
d_gene: NA
abundance: many
j_gene: TRBJ2-1
v_gene: TRBV2
CDR3nt: TGTGCCAGTAGACCCCGAACCTGGGGTAGTCGCAATGAGCAGTTCTTC
CDR3aa: CASRPRTWGSRNEQFF

len: 17
d_gene: TRBD2
abundance: few
j_gene: TRBJ2-2
v_gene: TRBV7-7
CDR3nt: TGTGCCAGCAGCTCGGCGGGCCTAGCGGGAGTCACCGGGGAGCTGTTTTTT
CDR3aa: CASSSAGLAGVTGELFF

len: 17
d_gene: NA
abundance: few
j_gene: TRBJ2-6
v_gene: TRBV20-1
CDR3nt: TGCAGTGCTAGAGATCGTGGAGGGGCAGCCGGGGCCAACGTCCTGACTTTC
CDR3aa: CSARDRGGAAGANVLTF

len: 13
d_gene: NA
abundance: many
j_gene: TRBJ2-3
v_gene: TRBV20-1
CDR3nt: TGCAGTGCTTTGCGGGGGCGCACAGATACGCAGTATTTT
CDR3aa: CSALRGRTDTQYF

len: 15
d_gene: NA
abundance: few
j_gene: TRBJ2-2
v_gene: TRBV4-3
CDR3nt: TGCGCCAGCAGCCAAGGTGCAGGTATCACCGGGGAGCTGTTTTTT
CDR3aa: CASSQGAGITGELFF

len: 15
d_gene: TRBD1
abundance: many
j_gene: TRBJ1-5
v_gene: TRBV12-3/TRBV12-4
CDR3nt: TGTGCCAGCAGTGTAGCCGGGACAGGGGATCAGCCCCAGCATTTT
CDR3aa: CASSVAGTGDQPQHF

len: 16
d_gene: NA
abundance: NA
j_gene: TRBJ2-7
v_gene: TRBV7-2
CDR3nt: TGTGCCAGCAGCTTAGGAGGGTACAGGTATATCTACGAGCAGTACTTC
CDR3aa: CASSLGGYRYIYEQYF

len: 15
d_gene: NA
abundance: many
j_gene: TRBJ2-7
v_gene: TRBV20-1
CDR3nt: TGCAGTGCAAGGGTGAGAAGAGCGGTACCCTACGAGCAGTACTTC
CDR3aa: CSARVRRAVPYEQYF

len: 13
d_gene: NA
abundance: many
j_gene: TRBJ2-1
v_gene: TRBV20-1
CDR3nt: TGCAGTGCTAGAGATGCTTTCTACAATGAGCAGTTCTTC
CDR3aa: CSARDAFYNEQFF

len: 17
d_gene: NA
abundance: many
j_gene: TRBJ2-4
v_gene: TRBV5-5
CDR3nt: TGTGCCAGCAGCTCTCTTCAGGGGAGTACAGCCAAAAACATTCAGTACTTC
CDR3aa: CASSSLQGSTAKNIQYF

len: 15
d_gene: NA
abundance: few
j_gene: TRBJ2-1
v_gene: TRBV4-2
CDR3nt: TGTGCCAGCAGCCAAGAAACCGGCCAGTTCCATGAGCAGTTCTTC
CDR3aa: CASSQETGQFHEQFF

len: 15
d_gene: NA
abundance: NA
j_gene: TRBJ2-2
v_gene: TRBV18
CDR3nt: TGTGCCAGCTCACCGAGACAGTCGAACACCGGGGAGCTGTTTTTT
CDR3aa: CASSPRQSNTGELFF

len: 13
d_gene: NA
abundance: NA
j_gene: TRBJ2-5
v_gene: TRBV12-3/TRBV12-4
CDR3nt: TGTGCCAGCACCGACCGAGGCCGGGAGACCCAGTACTTC
CDR3aa: CASTDRGRETQYF

len: 15
d_gene: NA
abundance: NA
j_gene: TRBJ2-7
v_gene: TRBV15
CDR3nt: TGTGCCACCAGCAGGACTATCGGGGCCCGTTTAGAGCAGTACTTC
CDR3aa: CATSRTIGARLEQYF